These T cell receptor beta chains were read from a single sample in a study of CD8+ T cells in alopecia areata. TCRdb keeps only in-frame clones here, not all; method: immunoSEQ multiplex PCR. The sample has more than 200,000 clones; just over 65% are singletons. The material sequenced was CD4+ T cells sorted from blood, taken at approximately week 42, from a patient treated with tofacitinib. The receptor set was obtained from a human donor with alopecia areata. Both conserved end residues are part of each CDR3. A D gene is named only where the DNA matches it firmly. For some rows the clone size is stated as once, few or many, or as a class when expanded; others skip it.

clone_size	v_call	d_call	j_call	cdr3_nt	cdr3_aa
few	TRBV2	TRBD1	TRBJ1-2	TGTGCCAGCAGCGGACAGGCTGGCTACACCTTC	CASSGQAGYTF
.	TRBV9	.	TRBJ1-1	TGTGCCAGCAGCGTATTGCCAAACACTGAAGCTTTCTTT	CASSVLPNTEAFF
few	TRBV7-9	.	TRBJ2-3	TGTGCCAGCGCCGCCACAGATACGCAGTATTTT	CASAATDTQYF
.	TRBV19	.	TRBJ2-7	TGTGCCAGTAGTTCGACCGGGACCACCCACGAGCAGTACTTC	CASSSTGTTHEQYF
.	TRBV19	.	TRBJ1-5	TGTGCCAGTAGTCCAGGGAAAGGAATTAGCAATCAGCCCCAGCATTTT	CASSPGKGISNQPQHF
few	TRBV29-1	TRBD1	TRBJ1-4	TGCAGCGTGGGACAGGGGGGTGAAAAACTGTTTTTT	CSVGQGGEKLFF
.	TRBV10-3	.	TRBJ1-5	TGTGCCATCAGTGAGGGGAATCAGCCCCAGCATTTT	CAISEGNQPQHF
.	TRBV30	TRBD2	TRBJ2-1	TGTGCCAGAGATAGAAGCGGGGGGGCAAATGAGCAGTTCTTC	CARDRSGGANEQFF
few	TRBV2	TRBD2	TRBJ2-3	TGTGCCAGCTCAAAGTTCGTGGGACTAGGAGTCACAGATACGCAGTATTTT	CASSKFVGLGVTDTQYF
.	TRBV7-2	.	TRBJ2-2	TGTGCCAGCAGCTTAGACGGCTACGGGGAGCTGTTTTTT	CASSLDGYGELFF
.	TRBV4-3	.	TRBJ1-2	TGCGCCAGCAGCCAAGAGGTAGAGGGGTCACCGAACTATGGCTACACCTTC	CASSQEVEGSPNYGYTF
few	TRBV29-1	.	TRBJ1-1	TGCAGCGTTGGCGGGGTAGGGACTGAAGCTTTCTTT	CSVGGVGTEAFF
.	TRBV9	TRBD1	TRBJ2-7	TGTGCCAGCAGCGTAGGGACAGGGAACGGGTACGAGCAGTACTTC	CASSVGTGNGYEQYF
.	TRBV7-2	TRBD1	TRBJ2-7	TGTGCCAGCAGCGCCGACAGGGGGTGGTCCTACGAGCAGTACTTC	CASSADRGWSYEQYF
.	TRBV4-3	TRBD2	TRBJ2-3	TGCGCCAGCAGCCAAGATCTCCGGCTAGCGGGGGGTGATACGCAGTATTTT	CASSQDLRLAGGDTQYF
.	TRBV15	TRBD1	TRBJ2-3	TGTGCCACCAGCAGAGATTGGGGGACAGGGGAAGATACGCAGTATTTT	CATSRDWGTGEDTQYF
few	TRBV11-2	.	TRBJ2-4	TGTGCCAGCAGCTTTAGACGGGGGCAGGACATTCAGTACTTC	CASSFRRGQDIQYF
.	TRBV7-9	TRBD1	TRBJ2-7	TGTGCCAGCAGCCCTGGGACAGGGGGTCGCGCGATCTACGAGCAGTACTTC	CASSPGTGGRAIYEQYF
.	TRBV9	.	TRBJ1-6	TGTGCCAGCAGCGTAGAGGTGTTTAATTCACCCCTCCACTTT	CASSVEVFNSPLHF
few	TRBV10-3	TRBD1	TRBJ1-4	TGTGCCATCAGTGAGACGACAGGGGGGTACGAAAAACTGTTTTTT	CAISETTGGYEKLFF
.	TRBV28	TRBD1	TRBJ2-7	TGTGCCAGCGCCGGGACAGTCTACGAGCAGTACTTC	CASAGTVYEQYF
.	TRBV6-5	.	TRBJ1-2	TGTGCCAGCAGTTACTCCCCGGGCCAGGGCTATGGCTACACCTTC	CASSYSPGQGYGYTF
.	TRBV29-1	.	TRBJ1-1	TGCAGCGGGATAAAAATGAACACTGAAGCTTTCTTT	CSGIKMNTEAFF
.	TRBV30	.	TRBJ1-2	TGTGCCTGGAGGCAGATTAGTTATGGCTACACCTTC	CAWRQISYGYTF
.	TRBV5-5	TRBD2	TRBJ2-7	TGTGCCAGCAGCTTGGTTCCACCGGGGGGTTTCTACGAGCAGTACTTC	CASSLVPPGGFYEQYF
.	TRBV2	.	TRBJ1-1	TGTGCCAGCAGTACGCACACTGAAGCTTTCTTT	CASSTHTEAFF
few	TRBV29-1	.	TRBJ1-2	TGCAGCGTTGTACATTCGGAGGGCTACACCTTC	CSVVHSEGYTF
.	TRBV11-1	.	TRBJ1-1	TGTGCCAGCAGCCACCGGCGTGGACTACACACTGAAGCTTTCTTT	CASSHRRGLHTEAFF
few	TRBV6-6	.	TRBJ1-2	TGTGCCAGCAGCCCGGAATCGAAGCGTGGCTACACCTTC	CASSPESKRGYTF
few	TRBV7-2	TRBD2	TRBJ2-2	TGTGCCAGCAGCCAACTAGCGGGGGGCCCTCCCGGGGAGCTGTTTTTT	CASSQLAGGPPGELFF
.	TRBV2	.	TRBJ2-7	TGTGCCAGCAGTGAAGAGGTCGGCGAGGAGCAGTACTTC	CASSEEVGEEQYF
few	TRBV4-3	.	TRBJ2-7	TGCGCCAGCAGCCAAGAAGGGGGGAACGAGCAGTACTTC	CASSQEGGNEQYF
.	TRBV19	.	TRBJ1-6	TGTGCCAGTAGTCCCCTATCCAGGGGTATAAACTCACCCCTCCACTTT	CASSPLSRGINSPLHF
.	TRBV6-5	.	TRBJ2-2	TGTGCCAGCAGACCTGGACAGAGCACCGGGGAGCTGTTTTTT	CASRPGQSTGELFF
.	TRBV7-8	.	TRBJ2-5	TGTGCCAGCAGGACCCCCGGGTCGGAGACCCAGTACTTC	CASRTPGSETQYF
.	TRBV5-1	.	TRBJ1-6	TGCGCCAGCAGCCCCCGGACCCCGAGTTCACCCCTCCACTTT	CASSPRTPSSPLHF
.	TRBV5-6	.	TRBJ1-1	TGTGCCAGCAGCTTGGGGGGGAACACTGAAGCTTTCTTT	CASSLGGNTEAFF
once	TRBV7-2	TRBD1	TRBJ2-5	TGTGCCAGCAGCTCTAGGACAGGGGGAGAGACCCAGTACTTC	CASSSRTGGETQYF
.	TRBV10-3	.	TRBJ2-2	TGTGCCATCAGGGCAGGCACCGGGGAGCTGTTTTTT	CAIRAGTGELFF
few	TRBV6-4	TRBD1	TRBJ2-1	TGTGCCAGCGGTCCGGGACAGGGTTCCTCTGAGCAGTTCTTC	CASGPGQGSSEQFF
few	TRBV7-2	TRBD1	TRBJ2-7	TGTGCCAGCAGCCGCACCCGGGACAGGGGCTACGAGCAGTACTTC	CASSRTRDRGYEQYF
once	TRBV4-3	.	TRBJ1-1	TGCGCCAGCAGCCAAGATGGCGCGAACACTGAAGCTTTCTTT	CASSQDGANTEAFF
.	TRBV5-1	.	TRBJ2-7	TGCGCCAGCAGCTTGGAGCGGATCTACGAGCAGTACTTC	CASSLERIYEQYF
.	TRBV27	.	TRBJ1-5	TGTGCCAGCAGTTCTCCCGGGACCCGACAGCCCCAGCATTTT	CASSSPGTRQPQHF
.	TRBV6-1	.	TRBJ1-1	TGTGCCAGCGGGGGTTACACTGAAGCTTTCTTT	CASGGYTEAFF
.	TRBV27	.	TRBJ1-4	TGTGCCAGCAGTACTCACGGGACAAGCAAGGAAAAACTGTTTTTT	CASSTHGTSKEKLFF
few	TRBV7-4	TRBD2	TRBJ2-7	TGTGCCAGCAGCTCAATGGGTTCCCCTCCTAGCGGTAACTCCTACGAGCAGTACTTC	CASSSMGSPPSGNSYEQYF
.	TRBV19	.	TRBJ1-2	TGTGCCAGTGGCACCGGGACACCAGGCTACACCTTC	CASGTGTPGYTF
.	TRBV28	.	TRBJ1-5	TGTGCCAGCAGTACCGGGGGTCAGCCCCAGCATTTT	CASSTGGQPQHF
.	TRBV15	.	TRBJ2-7	TGTGCCACCCAAATTGACGAAAACGCCTACGAGCAGTACTTC	CATQIDENAYEQYF
once	TRBV2	TRBD2	TRBJ2-5	TGTGCCAACGCCGAGCGGGGGGGCGTGACCCAGTACTTC	CANAERGGVTQYF